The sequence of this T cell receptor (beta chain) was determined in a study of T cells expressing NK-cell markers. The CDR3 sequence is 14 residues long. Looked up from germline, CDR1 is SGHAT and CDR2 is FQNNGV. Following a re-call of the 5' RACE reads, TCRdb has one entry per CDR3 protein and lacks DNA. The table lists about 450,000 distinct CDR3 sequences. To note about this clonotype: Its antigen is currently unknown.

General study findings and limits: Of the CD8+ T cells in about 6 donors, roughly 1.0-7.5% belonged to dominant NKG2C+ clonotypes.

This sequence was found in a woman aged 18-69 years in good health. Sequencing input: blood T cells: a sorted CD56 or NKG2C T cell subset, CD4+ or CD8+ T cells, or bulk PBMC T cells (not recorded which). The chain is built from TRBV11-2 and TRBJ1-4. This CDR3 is CASSLAGFNEKLFF.